This T cell receptor (beta chain) was sequenced for a study of metastatic and nonmetastatic thyroid tumors (dated by TCRdb to between 2020 and 2021). With respect to the entire study: The researchers compared repertoires between peripheral blood samples and tumor or nodule tissue samples from patients with malignant or benign thyroid disease.

This clone was observed at least ten times. The clone's antigen remains unknown. No qualities accompany the bases; no much larger clone lies one base away. None of the patients had been given any treatment before thyroid surgery. Using T-cell receptor beta sequencing, the study looked back at clinical samples from patients collected from the early 2010s to the late 2010s. What the authors observed across the whole study: In both blood and tumor samples, TCR beta diversity was reported to be significantly higher in malignant tumors than in benign nodules.

Library preparation used PCR. For sequencing, an Illumina HiSeq 4000 was employed. The TCR beta-chain CDR3 region of each patient was profiled by high-throughput sequencing. In the authors' own workflow: A classifier to discriminate distant-metastatic papillary thyroid cancer patients was built from CDR3 differences across clinicopathological groups. To measure repertoire diversity the researchers used the Shannon index, while the Morisita-Horn index served to gauge how similar the tumor and blood repertoires were. TCRdb redid the processing of the public reads, applying fastp at Q25 and MiXCR, and retained in-frame beta chains. The V and J calls were not made by the authors but by TCRdb's processing. The table for this sample lists about 40,000 clones; about a sixth of them were counted only once. The top ten constitute roughly 9.6% of the sample. The germline V gene sets CDR1 to KGHSH and CDR2 to LQKENI. Unmatched junction bases come to 6, with V trimmed by 2 bases and J by 9 bases. Its CDR3 holds 15 amino acids, cysteine through phenylalanine. The sequence is cut down to CDR3 DNA, 45 bases in frame from base 1.

The chain links TRBV18 with TRBJ2-3; a stretch of 12 junction bases matches TRBD2. The clonotype was recovered from a female donor with papillary thyroid cancer or a benign thyroid nodule (not recorded which). Some clones in this sample may be carry-over from other donors' samples. The source material was tumor tissue. The CDR3 amino acid sequence is: CASSPAASGRATQYF. At the DNA level, the sequence is TGTGCCAGCTCACCAGCAGCTAGCGGGAGGGCGACGCAGTATTTT.